Listed below are T cell receptor beta chains from one sample, sequenced in a study of T cells expressing NK-cell markers. TCRdb reprocessed the 5' RACE reads; each CDR3 protein has one entry and no DNA is given. This repertoire includes roughly 23,000 distinct CDR3 sequences. Sequenced sample: blood T cells: a sorted CD56 or NKG2C T cell subset, CD4+ or CD8+ T cells, or bulk PBMC T cells (not recorded which). These TCRs come from a man between 18 and 69 years old in good health. Both conserved end residues are part of each CDR3.

j_call v_call cdr3_aa
TRBJ1-2 TRBV12-3/TRBV12-4 CASSLGGVYGYTF
TRBJ1-2 TRBV7-9 CASSPWTGAGYTF
TRBJ2-5 TRBV6-2/TRBV6-3 CASSQTSGRAQETQYF
TRBJ2-1 TRBV7-3 CASSLGAWGEQFF
TRBJ2-7 TRBV20-1 CSASRVTGATYEQYF
TRBJ2-5 TRBV25-1 CASSGGWETQYF
TRBJ2-7 TRBV27 CASSRAVGIYEQYF
TRBJ2-7 TRBV6-5 CASIKRQGYEQYF
TRBJ2-3 TRBV29-1 CSVVRVAGVSDTQYF
TRBJ2-1 TRBV9 CASSPGTTLKGNEQFF
TRBJ1-6 TRBV6-2/TRBV6-3 CASSYSGGGSPLHF
TRBJ1-2 TRBV27 CASSFGRANYGYTF
TRBJ1-1 TRBV4-1 CASSQESLGGRRTEAFF
TRBJ1-1 TRBV7-9 CATRGQGFEAFF
TRBJ2-1 TRBV4-1 CASSRGSGSSSYNEQFF
TRBJ2-3 TRBV29-1 CSVRQGSRTDTQYF
TRBJ2-2 TRBV6-5 CASSYGVGGGNTGELFF
TRBJ2-3 TRBV9 CASSVVRTDTQYF
TRBJ2-3 TRBV20-1 CSAPAIAGVPTDTQYF
TRBJ2-3 TRBV7-6 CASSYLQGVTDTQYF
TRBJ2-7 TRBV20-1 CSANPWDRFYEQYF
TRBJ2-7 TRBV20-1 CSARARDSPYEQYF
TRBJ1-2 TRBV4-1 CASSQAPGGAGGYGYTF
TRBJ2-1 TRBV6-1 CASSEVVVRPLRFF
TRBJ2-5 TRBV5-6 CASTGGLVGTQYF
TRBJ2-7 TRBV10-3 CAISPKTGGYEQYF
TRBJ2-7 TRBV18 CASSPLSLGNEQYF
TRBJ1-3 TRBV5-1 CASSSSGTGNTIYF
TRBJ2-7 TRBV7-8 CASSLGQGQEQYF
TRBJ1-2 TRBV16 CASSQSFQGASGYTF
TRBJ1-1 TRBV7-8 CASTLRTGGSTEAFF
TRBJ2-3 TRBV7-2 CASSLVLSIAGGDTQYF
TRBJ2-3 TRBV5-4 CASSLRLGLGTDTQYF
TRBJ2-5 TRBV6-6 CASSRAQETQYF
TRBJ1-2 TRBV7-2 CASSPGQGAYVYGYTF
TRBJ2-7 TRBV6-1 CASSASYEQYF
TRBJ2-7 TRBV6-5 CASSYRNLGLAGSYEQYF